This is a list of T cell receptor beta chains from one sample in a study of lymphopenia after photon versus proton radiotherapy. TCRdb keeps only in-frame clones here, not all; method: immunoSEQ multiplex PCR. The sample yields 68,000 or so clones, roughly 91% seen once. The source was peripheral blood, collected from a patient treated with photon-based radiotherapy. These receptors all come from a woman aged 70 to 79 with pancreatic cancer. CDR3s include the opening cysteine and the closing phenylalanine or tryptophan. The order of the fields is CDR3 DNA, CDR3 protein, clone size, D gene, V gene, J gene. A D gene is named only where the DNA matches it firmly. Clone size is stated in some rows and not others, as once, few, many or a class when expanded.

CDR3nt: TGTGCCAGTAGTCGAGGGGCGCGGGTTACCGGGGAGCTGTTTTTT
CDR3aa: CASSRGARVTGELFF
abundance: -
d_gene: -
v_gene: TRBV19
j_gene: TRBJ2-2

CDR3nt: TGTGCCAGCAGCTTCGAGATTACGGGGACCCAGTACTTC
CDR3aa: CASSFEITGTQYF
abundance: -
d_gene: -
v_gene: TRBV5-4
j_gene: TRBJ2-5

CDR3nt: TGTGCCAGCAGCTTGGGTCTCCGAAACACCATATATTTT
CDR3aa: CASSLGLRNTIYF
abundance: few
d_gene: -
v_gene: TRBV7-9
j_gene: TRBJ1-3

CDR3nt: TGTGCTAGTGGTTTGGGACGACTAGCCGTCTCTGGGGCCAACGTCCTGACTTTC
CDR3aa: CASGLGRLAVSGANVLTF
abundance: -
d_gene: TRBD2
v_gene: TRBV12-5
j_gene: TRBJ2-6

CDR3nt: TGCGCCAGCAGCTTGGTTGGTGGGGCAGGGGCACCTGAAAAACTGTTTTTT
CDR3aa: CASSLVGGAGAPEKLFF
abundance: -
d_gene: -
v_gene: TRBV5-1
j_gene: TRBJ1-4

CDR3nt: TGTGCCAGCAGCTTGGCCCTGCTGGGGTACACAGATACGCAGTATTTT
CDR3aa: CASSLALLGYTDTQYF
abundance: -
d_gene: -
v_gene: TRBV5-4
j_gene: TRBJ2-3

CDR3nt: TGCAGCGTTCCGCGGGACCGAAGTCCCTACGAGCAGTACTTC
CDR3aa: CSVPRDRSPYEQYF
abundance: -
d_gene: -
v_gene: TRBV29-1
j_gene: TRBJ2-7

CDR3nt: TGTGCCAGCAGCTTGGAAGGGGGCGCGGGCACTGAAGCTTTCTTT
CDR3aa: CASSLEGGAGTEAFF
abundance: -
d_gene: TRBD1
v_gene: TRBV5-4
j_gene: TRBJ1-1

CDR3nt: TGTGCCAGCAGCCATCCTGGACTAGCGGGATTGTACGAGCAGTACTTC
CDR3aa: CASSHPGLAGLYEQYF
abundance: -
d_gene: -
v_gene: TRBV21-1
j_gene: TRBJ2-7

CDR3nt: TGTGCCAGCAGCCAAGACCAGAGCTCCTACAATGAGCAGTTCTTC
CDR3aa: CASSQDQSSYNEQFF
abundance: -
d_gene: -
v_gene: TRBV6-5
j_gene: TRBJ2-1